This TCR beta chain was found in a study of CD8 T cells in ankylosing spondylitis. As for this clonotype: Antigen unknown.

The ends lost 1 base at V and 3 bases at J; junction bases unmatched: 4. Per germline, CDR1 MGHRA and CDR2 YSYEKL. The CDR3 extends over 15 amino acids. The study's findings and limits: Matched ankylosing spondylitis synovial fluid reportedly showed significant enrichment of disease-linked clones. Blood of patients with ankylosing spondylitis appeared to be characterized by a TCR beta motif of 8 or 9 highly homologous variants.

TCRdb itself ran the 5' RACE reads through MiXCR, one entry per CDR3 protein. The table shows about 700,000 distinct CDR3 sequences, with around 19% occurring only once. Sequences were obtained from blood, either unsorted or a sorted T cell fraction (not recorded which). The TCR originated in a male donor with ankylosing spondylitis. This rearrangement joins TRBV4-1 to TRBJ2-7, with 9 bases fitting TRBD1. As DNA, the CDR3 is TGCGCCAGCAGCCAAGCTCCGGGACAGGGCTACGAGCAGTACTTC. It translates to CASSQAPGQGYEQYF.